This T cell receptor beta chain is drawn from a study of naive and memory T cell subsets. Germline V gives CDR1 MNHEY, CDR2 SVGAGI. This CDR3 spans 14 amino acids. Trimming took off 5 bases at V and 8 bases at J, with 18 bases between the two ends. Study findings and constraints: This RNA-based method may be sensitive to activation-related transcript changes.

This clonotype was seen many times. Its antigen is undetermined. Four PCR rounds used nested alpha and beta constant region primers plus the SP2 primer. MiXCR was run by TCRdb on the 5' RACE reads, yielding one entry per CDR3 protein. Here the sample spans some 60,000 distinct CDR3 sequences, more than 6.5% being singletons. The library had UMIs added by 3' ligation of an oligonucleotide to TCR cDNA. Whole-blood samples were 2 to 2.5 ml of peripheral blood from healthy adult volunteers. The J gene is TRBJ1-1, the V gene TRBV6-5, with D possibly TRBD1 on 6 matching bases. The sequence came from a female donor in good health. The CDR3 spells CASSRQVRVREAFF. In DNA, the CDR3 is TGTGCCAGCAGTCGACAGGTCAGGGTTCGGGAAGCTTTCTTT.